These 8 T cell receptor beta chains came from one sample sequenced in a study of T cell clonotyping in hematopoietic cell transplantation. Produced via immunoSEQ multiplex PCR; TCRdb's table is partial and in-frame only. The sample comprises over 10,000 clones, roughly 80% of which are singletons, and almost 6% rests with the top ten. Sequencing was performed on PBMCs, taken 100 days after allogeneic stem cell transplant. Receptors were obtained from a female patient in her forties or fifties who had an allogeneic stem cell transplant from a related donor, so T cells may come from the graft donor. Some clones in this sample may be carry-over from other donors' samples.

Judged by abundance, this clone is medium-sized (0.01 to 0.1%). The genes are TRBV6-5 and TRBJ2-1; possible D gene TRBD1, 7 bases. CDR1 and CDR2 (germline): MNHEY, SVGAGI. Between the trimmed V and J ends, which lost 2 bases and 14 bases, there was a span of 19 bases. The CDR3 has 14 amino acids. The CDR3 DNA sequence: TGTGCCAGCAGTTACGAACACCCCGACAGGGAGGAGTTCTTC. This gives the protein CASSYEHPDREEFF.

The gene calls are TRBV28 and TRBJ1-1, with D maybe TRBD1 (6 bases). This CDR3 contains 14 residues. Trimming removed 4 bases from V and 4 bases from J, with 13 bases in between. CDR1 and CDR2 from the germline V gene are MDHEN and SYDVKM. CDR3 region: CASSSPGQFTEAFF. DNA of the CDR3: TGTGCCAGCAGTTCACCTGGACAGTTCACTGAAGCTTTCTTT.

V and J are TRBV6-6 and TRBJ1-2; D call uncertain. Germline CDR1 reads MNHNY; CDR2 reads SVGAGI (reference sequence). The CDR3 covers 11 residues. V lost 8 bases to trimming and J lost 6 bases, with 10 bases between them. The DNA for the CDR3 is TGTGCCAGCGAGGAGGGTCATGGCTACACCTTC. Encoded protein: CASEEGHGYTF.

The chain employs TRBV6-5 and TRBJ2-1; D gene unclear. Germline loops: CDR1 MNHEY, CDR2 SVGAGI. The CDR3 contains 12 residues. V was trimmed by 6 bases and J by 5 bases, leaving 8 bases between them. CDR3 loop: CASSRQNNEQFF. The CDR3 bases are TGTGCCAGCAGCCGACAAAACAATGAGCAGTTCTTC.

This chain links TRBV2 with TRBJ2-3; a possible D gene is TRBD1 (5 bases). Trimming shortened V by 8 bases and J by 1 base, and 10 bases separated the two germline ends. Germline V gene sequence: CDR1 SNHLY, CDR2 FYNNEI. CDR3 length equals 13 residues. Here the CDR3 reads CASLQAGTDTQYF. CDR3 nucleotide sequence: TGTGCCAGCTTACAGGCGGGCACAGATACGCAGTATTTT.

This clone was observed a handful of times. The chain joins TRBV19 to TRBJ2-4; D uncertain. The CDR3 is made up of 15 amino acids. CDR1 is LNHDA, CDR2 SQIVND, per germline (reference sequence). V gave up 3 bases and J gave up 0 bases, with 9 bases separating them. The CDR3 region is CASSIASLAKNIQYF. CDR3 sequence (DNA): TGTGCCAGTAGTATTGCGAGTTTAGCCAAAAACATTCAGTACTTC.

Of note for this clone: A much bigger clone sits one base away, suggesting this may be a read error. Other DNA sequences in the sample encode the same CDR3. The V and J genes are TRBV25-1 and TRBJ1-5; 7 bases agree with TRBD1. In germline, CDR1 is MGHDK, CDR2 SYGVNS. The CDR3 has 15 residues. As DNA, the CDR3 is TGTGCCAGCAGCCCGGGACAGTATAGCAATCAACCCCAGCATTTT. This codes for CASSPGQYSNQPQHF.

The CDR3: CASSETGDLNTEAFF. The CDR3 DNA reads as TGTGCCAGCAGTGAAACAGGGGACCTGAACACTGAAGCTTTCTTT. The V call is TRBV6-1, the J call TRBJ1-1; the match to TRBD1 covers 7 bases. Per the germline V gene, CDR1 is MNHNS and CDR2 is SASEGT. V gave up 2 bases and J gave up 0 bases; unmatched junction bases: 3. CDR3 size: 15 residues.